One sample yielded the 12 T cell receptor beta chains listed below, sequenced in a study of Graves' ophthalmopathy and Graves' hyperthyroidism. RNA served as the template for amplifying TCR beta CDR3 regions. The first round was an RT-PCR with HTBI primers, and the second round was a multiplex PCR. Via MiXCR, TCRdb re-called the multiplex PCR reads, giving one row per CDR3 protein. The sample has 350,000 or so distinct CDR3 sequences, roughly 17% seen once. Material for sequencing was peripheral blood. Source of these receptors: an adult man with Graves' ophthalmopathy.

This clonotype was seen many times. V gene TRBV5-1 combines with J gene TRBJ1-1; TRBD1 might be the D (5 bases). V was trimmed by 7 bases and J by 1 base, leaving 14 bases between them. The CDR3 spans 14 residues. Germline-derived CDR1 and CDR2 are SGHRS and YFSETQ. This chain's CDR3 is CASQHGGQNTEAFF. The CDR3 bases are TGCGCCAGCCAACACGGCGGACAGAACACTGAAGCTTTCTTT.

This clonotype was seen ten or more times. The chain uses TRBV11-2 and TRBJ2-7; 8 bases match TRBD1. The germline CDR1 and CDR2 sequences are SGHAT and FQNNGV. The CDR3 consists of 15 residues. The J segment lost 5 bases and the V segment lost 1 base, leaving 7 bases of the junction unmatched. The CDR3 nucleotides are TGTGCCAGCAGCTTAGGCAGGGGGCTGGCGGACGAGCAGTACTTC. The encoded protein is CASSLGRGLADEQYF.

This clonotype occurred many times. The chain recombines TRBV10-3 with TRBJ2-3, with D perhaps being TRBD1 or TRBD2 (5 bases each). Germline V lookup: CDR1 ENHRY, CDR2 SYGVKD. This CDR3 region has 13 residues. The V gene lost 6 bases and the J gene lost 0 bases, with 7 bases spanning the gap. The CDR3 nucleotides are TGTGCCATCAGGAGGGACAGCACAGATACGCAGTATTTT. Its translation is CAIRRDSTDTQYF.

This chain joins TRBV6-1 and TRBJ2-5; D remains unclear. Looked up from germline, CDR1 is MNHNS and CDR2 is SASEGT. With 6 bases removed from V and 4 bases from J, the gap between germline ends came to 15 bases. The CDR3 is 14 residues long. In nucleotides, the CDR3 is TGTGCCAGCAGACCCCTTAGTGGCGGAGAGACCCAGTACTTC. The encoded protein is CASRPLSGGETQYF.

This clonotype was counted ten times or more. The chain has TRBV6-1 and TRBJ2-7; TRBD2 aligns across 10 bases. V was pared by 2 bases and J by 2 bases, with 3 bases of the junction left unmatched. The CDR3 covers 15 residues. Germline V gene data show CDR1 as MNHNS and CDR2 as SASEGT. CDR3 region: CASSEKRGGPYEQYF. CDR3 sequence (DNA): TGTGCCAGCAGTGAAAAGCGGGGGGGCCCCTACGAGCAGTACTTC.

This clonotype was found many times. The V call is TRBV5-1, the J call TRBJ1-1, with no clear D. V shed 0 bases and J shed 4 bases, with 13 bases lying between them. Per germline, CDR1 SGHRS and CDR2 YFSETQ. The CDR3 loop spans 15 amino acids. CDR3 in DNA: TGCGCCAGCAGCTTGGGTCAGGTCCTTGGCACTGAAGCTTTCTTT. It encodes CASSLGQVLGTEAFF.

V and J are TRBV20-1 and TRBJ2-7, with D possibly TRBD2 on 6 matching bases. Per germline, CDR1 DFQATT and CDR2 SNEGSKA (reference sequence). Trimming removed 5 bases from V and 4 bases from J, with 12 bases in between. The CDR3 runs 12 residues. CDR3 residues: CSAGTGVYEQYF. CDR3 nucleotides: TGCAGTGCTGGGACGGGAGTATACGAGCAGTACTTC.

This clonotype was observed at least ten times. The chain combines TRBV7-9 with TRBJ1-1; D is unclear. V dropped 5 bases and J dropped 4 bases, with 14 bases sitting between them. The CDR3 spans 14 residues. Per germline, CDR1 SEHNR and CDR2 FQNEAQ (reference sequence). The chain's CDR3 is CASSRAWEGTEAFF. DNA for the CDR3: TGTGCCAGCAGCCGTGCCTGGGAAGGCACTGAAGCTTTCTTT.

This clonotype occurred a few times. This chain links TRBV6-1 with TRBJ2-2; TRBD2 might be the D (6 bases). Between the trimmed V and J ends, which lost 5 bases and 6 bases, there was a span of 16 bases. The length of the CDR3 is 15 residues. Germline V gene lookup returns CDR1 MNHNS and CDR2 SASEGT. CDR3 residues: CASSRSRGYAGELFF. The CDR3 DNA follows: TGTGCCAGCAGTCGGAGTCGGGGGTATGCCGGGGAGCTGTTTTTT.

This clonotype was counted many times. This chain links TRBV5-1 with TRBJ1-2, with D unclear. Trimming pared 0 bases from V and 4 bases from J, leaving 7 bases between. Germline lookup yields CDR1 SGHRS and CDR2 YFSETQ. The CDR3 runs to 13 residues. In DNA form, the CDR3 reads TGCGCCAGCAGCTTGGGGGAGCTCTATGGCTACACCTTC. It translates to CASSLGELYGYTF.

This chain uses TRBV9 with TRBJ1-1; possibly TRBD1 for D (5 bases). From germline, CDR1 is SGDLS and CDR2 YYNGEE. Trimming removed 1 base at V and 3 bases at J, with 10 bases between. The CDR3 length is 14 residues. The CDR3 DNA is TGTGCCAGCAGCGTAACCCAAGGGGACACTGAAGCTTTCTTT. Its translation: CASSVTQGDTEAFF.

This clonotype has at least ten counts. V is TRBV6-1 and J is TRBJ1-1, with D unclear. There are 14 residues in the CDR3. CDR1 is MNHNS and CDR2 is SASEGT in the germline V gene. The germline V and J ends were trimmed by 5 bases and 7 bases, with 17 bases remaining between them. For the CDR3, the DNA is TGTGCCAGCAGTCCCGCCGTAGGGAAGGTTGAAGCTTTCTTT. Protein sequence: CASSPAVGKVEAFF.